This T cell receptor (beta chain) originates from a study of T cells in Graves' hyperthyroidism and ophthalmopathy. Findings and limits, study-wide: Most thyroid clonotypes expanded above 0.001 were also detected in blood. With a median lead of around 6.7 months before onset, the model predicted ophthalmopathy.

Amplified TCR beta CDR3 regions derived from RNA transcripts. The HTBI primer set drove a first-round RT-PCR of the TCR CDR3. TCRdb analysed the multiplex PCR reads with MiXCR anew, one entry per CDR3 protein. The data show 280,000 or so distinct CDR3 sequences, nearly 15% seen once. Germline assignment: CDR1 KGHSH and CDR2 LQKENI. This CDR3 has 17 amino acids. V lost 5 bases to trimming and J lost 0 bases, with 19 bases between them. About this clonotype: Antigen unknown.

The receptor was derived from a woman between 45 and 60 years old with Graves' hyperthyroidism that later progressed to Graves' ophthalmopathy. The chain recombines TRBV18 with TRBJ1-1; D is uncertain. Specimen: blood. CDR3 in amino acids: CASSSVGTVNLNTEAFF. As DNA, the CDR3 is TGTGCCAGCTCATCAGTTGGTACGGTTAACCTGAACACTGAAGCTTTCTTT.